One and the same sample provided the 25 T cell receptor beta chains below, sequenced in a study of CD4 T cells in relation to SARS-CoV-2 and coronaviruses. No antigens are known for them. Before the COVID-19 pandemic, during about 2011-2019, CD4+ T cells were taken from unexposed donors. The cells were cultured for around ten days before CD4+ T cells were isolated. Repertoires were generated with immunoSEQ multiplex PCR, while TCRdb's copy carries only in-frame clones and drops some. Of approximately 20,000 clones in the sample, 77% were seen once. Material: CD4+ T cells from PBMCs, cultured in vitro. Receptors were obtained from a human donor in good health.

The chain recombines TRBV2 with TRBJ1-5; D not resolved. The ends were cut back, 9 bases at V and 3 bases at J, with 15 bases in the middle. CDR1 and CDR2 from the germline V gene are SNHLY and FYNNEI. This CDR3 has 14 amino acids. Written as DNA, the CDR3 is TGTGCCAGTATGGTTAGTCTTGCCAATCAGCCCCAGCATTTT. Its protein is CASMVSLANQPQHF.

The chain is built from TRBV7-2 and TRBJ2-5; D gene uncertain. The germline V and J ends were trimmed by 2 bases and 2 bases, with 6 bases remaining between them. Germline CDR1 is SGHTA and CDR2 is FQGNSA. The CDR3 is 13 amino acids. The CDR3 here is CASSLMSQETQYF. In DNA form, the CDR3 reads TGTGCCAGCAGCTTAATGAGTCAAGAGACCCAGTACTTC.

The DNA for the CDR3 is TGTGCCAGCCGACCTAGCGTCGGATATGAGCAGTTCTTC. This encodes CASRPSVGYEQFF. The chain recombines TRBV6-6 with TRBJ2-1, with D tentatively TRBD2 (6 bases). The CDR3 totals 13 residues. In germline, CDR1 is MNHNY, CDR2 SVGAGI (reference sequence). Trimming removed 8 bases from V and 8 bases from J, with 16 bases in between.

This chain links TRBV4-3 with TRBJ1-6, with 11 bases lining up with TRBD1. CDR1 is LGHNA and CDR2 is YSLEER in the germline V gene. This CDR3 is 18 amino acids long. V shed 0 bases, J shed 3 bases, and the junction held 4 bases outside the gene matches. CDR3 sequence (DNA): TGCGCCAGCAGCCAAGAAAGTGGGACAGGGGGCTATAATTCACCCCTCCACTTT. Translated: CASSQESGTGGYNSPLHF.

CDR3 sequence (DNA): TGTGCCAGCAGTGCTGCTAGGACCCAGTACTTC. The encoded protein is CASSAARTQYF. The gene calls are TRBV6-4 and TRBJ2-5; no clear D. Germline V lookup: CDR1 MRHNA, CDR2 SNTAGT. The V and J ends lost 4 bases and 7 bases respectively, with 7 bases between them. CDR3 size: 11 residues.

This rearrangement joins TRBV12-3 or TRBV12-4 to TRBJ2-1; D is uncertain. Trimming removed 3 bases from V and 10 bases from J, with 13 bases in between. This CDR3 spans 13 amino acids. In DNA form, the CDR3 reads TGTGCCAGCAGTTTGGGCCAGTCATTCGAGCAGTTCTTC. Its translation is CASSLGQSFEQFF.

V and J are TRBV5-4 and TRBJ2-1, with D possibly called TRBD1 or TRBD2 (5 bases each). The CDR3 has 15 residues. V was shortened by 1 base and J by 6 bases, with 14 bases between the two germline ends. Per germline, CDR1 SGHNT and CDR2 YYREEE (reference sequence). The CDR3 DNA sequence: TGTGCCAGCAGCTTGTATCCGGGGCGCCCCAATGAGCAGTTCTTC. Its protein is CASSLYPGRPNEQFF. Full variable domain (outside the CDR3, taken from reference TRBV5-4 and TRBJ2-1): ETGVTQSPTHLIKTRGQQVTLRCSSQSGHNTVSWYQQALGQGPQFIFQYYREEENGRGNFPPRFSGLQFPNYSSELNVNALELDDSALYLCASSLYPGRPNEQFFGPGTRLTVL.

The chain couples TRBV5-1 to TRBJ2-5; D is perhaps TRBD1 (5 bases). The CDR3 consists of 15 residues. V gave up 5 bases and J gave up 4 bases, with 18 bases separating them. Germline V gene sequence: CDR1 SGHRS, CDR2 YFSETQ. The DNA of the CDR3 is TGCGCCAGCAGGATCTTGGGGCGTCAGGGAGAGACCCAGTACTTC. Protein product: CASRILGRQGETQYF.

As DNA, the CDR3 is TGTGCCAGTAGTGCAGGAACCAACGGCGAGCAGTACTTC. It translates to CASSAGTNGEQYF. V is TRBV19 and J is TRBJ2-7; D call uncertain. Per germline, CDR1 LNHDA and CDR2 SQIVND (reference sequence). This CDR3 region has 13 residues. V dropped 5 bases and J dropped 6 bases, with 14 bases sitting between them.

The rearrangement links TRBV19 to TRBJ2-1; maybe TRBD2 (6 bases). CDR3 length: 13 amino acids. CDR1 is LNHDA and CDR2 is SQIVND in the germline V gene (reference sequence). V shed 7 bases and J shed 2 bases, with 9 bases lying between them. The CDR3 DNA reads TGTGCCAGTACAGCGGGCCCCTACAATGAGCAGTTCTTC. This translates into CASTAGPYNEQFF.

DNA for the CDR3: TGTGCCAGCCTCTCTCGGGGGATGGTGCAGTACTTC. This translates into CASLSRGMVQYF. The chain uses TRBV28 and TRBJ2-7; TRBD2 is a possible D gene (6 bases). The CDR3 covers 12 residues. CDR1 and CDR2 from the germline V gene are MDHEN and SYDVKM. The V end was cut by 8 bases, the J end by 9 bases, with 17 bases between.

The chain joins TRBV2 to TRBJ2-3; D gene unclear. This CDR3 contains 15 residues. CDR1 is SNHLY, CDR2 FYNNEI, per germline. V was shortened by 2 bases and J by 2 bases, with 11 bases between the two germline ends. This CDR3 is CASSERATYTDTQYF. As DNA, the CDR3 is TGTGCCAGCAGTGAAAGGGCTACCTACACAGATACGCAGTATTTT.

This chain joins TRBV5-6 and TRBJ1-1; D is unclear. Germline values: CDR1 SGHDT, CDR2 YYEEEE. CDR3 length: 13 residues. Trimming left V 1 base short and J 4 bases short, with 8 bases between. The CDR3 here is CASSLFSVTEAFF. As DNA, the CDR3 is TGTGCCAGCAGCTTGTTTAGTGTCACTGAAGCTTTCTTT.

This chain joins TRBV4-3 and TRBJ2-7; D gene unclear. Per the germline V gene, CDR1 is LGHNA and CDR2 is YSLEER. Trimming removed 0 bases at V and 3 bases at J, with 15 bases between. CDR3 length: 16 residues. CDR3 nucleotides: TGCGCCAGCAGCCAAGAAAGGTCTTTGGGCCTCTACGAGCAGTACTTC. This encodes CASSQERSLGLYEQYF.

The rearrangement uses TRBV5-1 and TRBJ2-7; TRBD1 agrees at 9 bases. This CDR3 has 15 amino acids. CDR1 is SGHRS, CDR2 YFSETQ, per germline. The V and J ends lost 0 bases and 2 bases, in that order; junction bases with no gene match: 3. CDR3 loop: CASSLGTGDTYEQYF. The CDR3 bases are TGCGCCAGCAGCTTGGGGACAGGGGATACCTACGAGCAGTACTTC.

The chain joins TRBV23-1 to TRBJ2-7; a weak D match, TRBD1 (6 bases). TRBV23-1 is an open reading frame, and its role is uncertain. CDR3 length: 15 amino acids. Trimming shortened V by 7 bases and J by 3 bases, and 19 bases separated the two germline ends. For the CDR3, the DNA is TGCGCCAGCAAGCTCCGCCTGGACAGCCACTACGAGCAGTACTTC. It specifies CASKLRLDSHYEQYF.

The CDR3 DNA reads TGCGCCAGCAGCCGGCTAGCGGGAGGGCCTGGGTCCTACAATGAGCAGTTCTTC. Translation: CASSRLAGGPGSYNEQFF. This chain links TRBV4-1 with TRBJ2-1; TRBD2 matches at 12 bases. CDR1 and CDR2 from the germline V gene are MGHRA and YSYEKL. The length of the CDR3 is 18 residues. V dropped 4 bases and J dropped 1; count of bases not matched to a gene: 8.

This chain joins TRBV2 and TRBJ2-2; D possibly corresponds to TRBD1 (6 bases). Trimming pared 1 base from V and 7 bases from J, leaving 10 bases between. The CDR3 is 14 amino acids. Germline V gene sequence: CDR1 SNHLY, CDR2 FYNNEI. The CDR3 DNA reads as TGTGCCAGCAGTGAAGGCCTAGGGGGCGGGGAGCTGTTTTTT. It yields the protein CASSEGLGGGELFF.

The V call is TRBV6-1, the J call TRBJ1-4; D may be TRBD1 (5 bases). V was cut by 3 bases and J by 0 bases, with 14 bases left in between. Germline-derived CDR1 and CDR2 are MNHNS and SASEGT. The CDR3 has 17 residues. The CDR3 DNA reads TGTGCCAGCAGTGATCGGGGGGACCCAGCAACTAATGAAAAACTGTTTTTT. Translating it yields CASSDRGDPATNEKLFF.

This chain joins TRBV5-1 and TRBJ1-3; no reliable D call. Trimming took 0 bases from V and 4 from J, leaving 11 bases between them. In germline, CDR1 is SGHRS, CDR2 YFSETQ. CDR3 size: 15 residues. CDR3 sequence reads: CASSLAGSSGNTIYF. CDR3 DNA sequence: TGCGCCAGCAGCTTGGCCGGCTCTTCCGGAAACACCATATATTTT. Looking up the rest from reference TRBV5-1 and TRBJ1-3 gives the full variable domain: KAGVTQTPRYLIKTRGQQVTLSCSPISGHRSVSWYQQTPGQGLQFLFEYFSETQRNKGNFPGRFSGRQFSNSRSEMNVSTLELGDSALYLCASSLAGSSGNTIYFGEGSWLTVV.

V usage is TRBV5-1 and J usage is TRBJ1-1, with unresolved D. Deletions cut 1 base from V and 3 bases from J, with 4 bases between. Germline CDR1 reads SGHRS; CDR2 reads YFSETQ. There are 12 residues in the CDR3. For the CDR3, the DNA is TGCGCCAGCAGCTTGTCAGACACTGAAGCTTTCTTT. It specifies CASSLSDTEAFF.

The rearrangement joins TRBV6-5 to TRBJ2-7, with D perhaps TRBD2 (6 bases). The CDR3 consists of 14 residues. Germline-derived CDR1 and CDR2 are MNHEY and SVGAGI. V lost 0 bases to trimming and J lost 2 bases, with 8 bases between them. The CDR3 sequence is CASSYSRTTYEQYF. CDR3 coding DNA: TGTGCCAGCAGTTACTCGAGGACTACCTACGAGCAGTACTTC.

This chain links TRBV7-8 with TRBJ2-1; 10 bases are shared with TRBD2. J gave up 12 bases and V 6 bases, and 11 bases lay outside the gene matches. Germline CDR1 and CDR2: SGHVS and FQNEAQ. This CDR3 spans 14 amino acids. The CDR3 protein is CASSTSGDQRGQFF. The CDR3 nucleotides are TGTGCCAGCAGTACTAGCGGGGATCAACGGGGGCAGTTCTTC.

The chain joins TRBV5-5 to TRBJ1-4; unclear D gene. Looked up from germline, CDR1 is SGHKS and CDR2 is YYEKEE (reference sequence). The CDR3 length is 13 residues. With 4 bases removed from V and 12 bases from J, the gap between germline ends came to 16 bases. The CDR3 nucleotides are TGTGCCAGCAGCCGCCCCGGGTCTTCGGAACTGTTTTTT. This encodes CASSRPGSSELFF.

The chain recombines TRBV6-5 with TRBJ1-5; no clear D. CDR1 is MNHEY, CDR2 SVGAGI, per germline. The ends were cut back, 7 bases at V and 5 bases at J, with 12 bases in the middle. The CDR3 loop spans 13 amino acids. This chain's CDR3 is CASTLTGDQPQHF. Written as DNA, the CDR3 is TGTGCCAGCACCCTGACGGGTGATCAGCCCCAGCATTTT.